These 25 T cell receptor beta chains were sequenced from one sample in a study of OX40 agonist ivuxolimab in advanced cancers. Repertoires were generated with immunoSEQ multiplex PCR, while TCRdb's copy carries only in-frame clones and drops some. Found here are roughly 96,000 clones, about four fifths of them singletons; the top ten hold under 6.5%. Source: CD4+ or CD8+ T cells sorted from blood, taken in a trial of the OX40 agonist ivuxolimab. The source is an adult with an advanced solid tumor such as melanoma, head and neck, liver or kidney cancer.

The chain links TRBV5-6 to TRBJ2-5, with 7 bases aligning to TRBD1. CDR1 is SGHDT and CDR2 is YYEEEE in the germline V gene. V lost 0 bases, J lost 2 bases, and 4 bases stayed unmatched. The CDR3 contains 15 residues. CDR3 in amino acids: CASSLGDRKQETQYF. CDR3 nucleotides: TGTGCCAGCAGCTTGGGGGACAGAAAGCAAGAGACCCAGTACTTC. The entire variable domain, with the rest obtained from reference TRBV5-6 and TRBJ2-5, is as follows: DAGVTQSPTHLIKTRGQQVTLRCSPKSGHDTVSWYQQALGQGPQFIFQYYEEEERQRGNFPDRFSGHQFPNYSSELNVNALLLGDSALYLCASSLGDRKQETQYFGPGTRLLVL.

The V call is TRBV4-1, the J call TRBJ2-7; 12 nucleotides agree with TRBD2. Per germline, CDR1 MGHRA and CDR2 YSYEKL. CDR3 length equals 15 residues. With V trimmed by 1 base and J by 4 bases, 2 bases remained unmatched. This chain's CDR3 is CASSQATSGGYEQYF. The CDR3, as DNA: TGCGCCAGCAGCCAAGCGACTAGCGGGGGTTACGAGCAGTACTTC.

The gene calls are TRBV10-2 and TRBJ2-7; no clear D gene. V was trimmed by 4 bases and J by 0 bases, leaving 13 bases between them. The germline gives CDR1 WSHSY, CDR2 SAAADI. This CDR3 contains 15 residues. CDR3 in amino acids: CASSGDLGNSYEQYF. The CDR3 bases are TGCGCCAGCAGTGGGGATTTGGGGAACTCCTACGAGCAGTACTTC.

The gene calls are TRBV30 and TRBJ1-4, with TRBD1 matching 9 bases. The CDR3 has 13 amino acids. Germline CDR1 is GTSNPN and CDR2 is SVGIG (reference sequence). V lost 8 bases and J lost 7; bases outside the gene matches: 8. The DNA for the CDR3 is TGTGCCAGGTCGACAGGGGGGGGTGAAAAACTGTTTTTT. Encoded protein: CARSTGGGEKLFF.

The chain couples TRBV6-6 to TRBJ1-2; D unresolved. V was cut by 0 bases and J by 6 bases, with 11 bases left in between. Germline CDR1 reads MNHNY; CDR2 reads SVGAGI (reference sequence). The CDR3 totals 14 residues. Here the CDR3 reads CASSYSMTGNGYTF. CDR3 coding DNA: TGTGCCAGCAGTTACTCGATGACGGGGAATGGCTACACCTTC.

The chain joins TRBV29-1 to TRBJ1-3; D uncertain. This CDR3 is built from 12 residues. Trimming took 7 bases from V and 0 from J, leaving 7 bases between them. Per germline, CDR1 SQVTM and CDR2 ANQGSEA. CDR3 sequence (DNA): TGCAGCGGCAGGAGCTCTGGAAACACCATATATTTT. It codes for CSGRSSGNTIYF.

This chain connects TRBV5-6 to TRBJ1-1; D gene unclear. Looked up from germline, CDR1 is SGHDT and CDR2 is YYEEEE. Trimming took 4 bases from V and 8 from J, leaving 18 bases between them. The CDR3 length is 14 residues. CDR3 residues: CASSQPNRAVEAFF. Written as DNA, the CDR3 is TGTGCCAGCAGCCAACCGAATCGGGCAGTCGAAGCTTTCTTT.

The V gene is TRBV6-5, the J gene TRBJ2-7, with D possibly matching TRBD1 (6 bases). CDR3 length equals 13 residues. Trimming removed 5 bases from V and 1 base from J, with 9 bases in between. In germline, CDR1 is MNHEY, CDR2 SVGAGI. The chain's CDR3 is CASSNQGSYEQYF. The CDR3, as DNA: TGTGCCAGCAGTAACCAGGGGTCCTACGAGCAGTACTTC.

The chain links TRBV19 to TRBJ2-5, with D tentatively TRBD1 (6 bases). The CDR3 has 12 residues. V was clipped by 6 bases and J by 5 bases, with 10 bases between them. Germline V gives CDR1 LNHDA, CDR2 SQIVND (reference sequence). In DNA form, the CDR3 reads TGTGCCAGTAGAGACAGGATGGAGACCCAGTACTTC. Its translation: CASRDRMETQYF.

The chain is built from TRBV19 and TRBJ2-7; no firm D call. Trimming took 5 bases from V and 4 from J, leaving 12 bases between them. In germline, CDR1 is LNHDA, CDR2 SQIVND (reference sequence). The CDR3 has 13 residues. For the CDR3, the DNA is TGTGCCAGTAGTTTAGGAAGCCCTTACGAGCAGTACTTC. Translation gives CASSLGSPYEQYF.

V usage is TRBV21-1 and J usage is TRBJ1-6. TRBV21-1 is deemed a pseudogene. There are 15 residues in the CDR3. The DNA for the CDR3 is TGTGCCAGCAGCAAATCTGGGTTCTATAATTCACCCCTCCACTTT. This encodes CASSKSGFYNSPLHF.

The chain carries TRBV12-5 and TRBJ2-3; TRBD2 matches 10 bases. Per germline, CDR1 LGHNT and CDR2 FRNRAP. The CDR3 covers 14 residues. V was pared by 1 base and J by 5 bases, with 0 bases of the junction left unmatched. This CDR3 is CASGLGLAGDTQYF. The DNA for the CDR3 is TGTGCTAGTGGTTTGGGACTAGCGGGAGATACGCAGTATTTT. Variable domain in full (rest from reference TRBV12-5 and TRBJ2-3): DARVTQTPRHKVTEMGQEVTMRCQPILGHNTVFWYRQTMMQGLELLAYFRNRAPLDDSGMPKDRFSAEMPDATLATLKIQPSEPRDSAVYFCASGLGLAGDTQYFGPGTRLTVL.

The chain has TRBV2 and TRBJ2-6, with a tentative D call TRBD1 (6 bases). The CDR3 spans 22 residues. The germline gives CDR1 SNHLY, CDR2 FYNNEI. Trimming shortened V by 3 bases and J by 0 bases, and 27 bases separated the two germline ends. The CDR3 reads CASSEVPRGPNSRSSGANVLTF. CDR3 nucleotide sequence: TGTGCCAGCAGTGAGGTCCCCAGGGGTCCAAACAGTCGGTCCTCTGGGGCCAACGTCCTGACTTTC.

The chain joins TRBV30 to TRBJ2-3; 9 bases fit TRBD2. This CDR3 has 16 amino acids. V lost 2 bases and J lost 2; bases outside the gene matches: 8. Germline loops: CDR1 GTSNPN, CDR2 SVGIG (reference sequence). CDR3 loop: CAWSPGASGITDTQYF. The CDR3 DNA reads TGTGCCTGGAGTCCTGGTGCTAGCGGGATCACAGATACGCAGTATTTT.

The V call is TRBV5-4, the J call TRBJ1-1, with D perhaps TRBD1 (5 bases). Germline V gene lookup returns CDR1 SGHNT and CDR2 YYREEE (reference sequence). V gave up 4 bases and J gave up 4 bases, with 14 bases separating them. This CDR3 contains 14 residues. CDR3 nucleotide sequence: TGTGCCAGCAGCAATCCAGGGTATAGCACTGAAGCTTTCTTT. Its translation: CASSNPGYSTEAFF.

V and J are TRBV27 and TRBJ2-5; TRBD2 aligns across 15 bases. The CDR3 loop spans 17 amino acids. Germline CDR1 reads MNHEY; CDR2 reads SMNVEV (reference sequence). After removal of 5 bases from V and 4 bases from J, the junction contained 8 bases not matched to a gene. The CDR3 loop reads CASSQRTSGRGVETQYF. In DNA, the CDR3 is TGTGCCAGCAGTCAAAGGACTAGCGGGAGGGGGGTAGAGACCCAGTACTTC.

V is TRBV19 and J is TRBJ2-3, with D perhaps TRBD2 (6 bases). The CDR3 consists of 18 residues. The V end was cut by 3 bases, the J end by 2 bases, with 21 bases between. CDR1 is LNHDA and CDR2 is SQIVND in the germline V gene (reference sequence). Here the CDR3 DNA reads TGTGCCAGTAGTATCCTACCAATCGCGGGACCGCTCACAGATACGCAGTATTTT. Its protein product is CASSILPIAGPLTDTQYF.

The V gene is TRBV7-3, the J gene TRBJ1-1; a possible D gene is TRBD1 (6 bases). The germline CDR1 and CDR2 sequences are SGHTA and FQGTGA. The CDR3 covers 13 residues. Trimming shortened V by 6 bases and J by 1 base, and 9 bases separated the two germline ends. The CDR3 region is CASRRGGNTEAFF. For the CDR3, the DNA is TGTGCCAGCAGGAGAGGGGGGAACACTGAAGCTTTCTTT.

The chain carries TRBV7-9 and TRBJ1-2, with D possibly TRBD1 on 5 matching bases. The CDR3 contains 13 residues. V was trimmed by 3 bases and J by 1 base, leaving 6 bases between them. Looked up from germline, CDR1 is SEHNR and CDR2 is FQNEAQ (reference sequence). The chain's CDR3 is CASSFGHNYGYTF. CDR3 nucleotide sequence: TGTGCCAGCAGCTTCGGACATAACTATGGCTACACCTTC. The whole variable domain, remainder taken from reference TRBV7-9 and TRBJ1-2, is DTGVSQNPRHKITKRGQNVTFRCDPISEHNRLYWYRQTLGQGPEFLTYFQNEAQLEKSRLLSDRFSAERPKGSFSTLEIQRTEQGDSAMYLCASSFGHNYGYTFGSGTRLTVV.

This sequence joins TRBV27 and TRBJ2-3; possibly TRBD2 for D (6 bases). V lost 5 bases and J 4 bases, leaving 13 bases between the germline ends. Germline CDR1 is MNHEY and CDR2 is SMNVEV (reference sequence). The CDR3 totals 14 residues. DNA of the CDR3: TGTGCCAGCAGTCCCTTGGGGGGAGCAGATACGCAGTATTTT. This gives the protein CASSPLGGADTQYF.

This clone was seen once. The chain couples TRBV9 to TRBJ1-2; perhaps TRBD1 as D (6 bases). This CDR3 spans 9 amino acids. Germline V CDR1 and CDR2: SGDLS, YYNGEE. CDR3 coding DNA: TGTGGAGGGGGCTATGGCTACACCTTC. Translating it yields CGGGYGYTF.

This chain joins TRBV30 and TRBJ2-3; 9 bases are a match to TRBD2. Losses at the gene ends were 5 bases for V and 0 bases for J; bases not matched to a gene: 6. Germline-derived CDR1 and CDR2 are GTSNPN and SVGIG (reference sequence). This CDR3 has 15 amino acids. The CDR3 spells CAWLLAGTSTDTQYF. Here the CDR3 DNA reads TGTGCCTGGCTCCTAGCGGGAACTAGCACAGATACGCAGTATTTT.

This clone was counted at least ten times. CDR3 region: CAISESYTGELFF. CDR3 coding DNA: TGTGCCATCAGTGAGTCTTACACCGGGGAGCTGTTTTTT. V usage is TRBV10-3 and J usage is TRBJ2-2; D not resolved. Trimming stripped 0 bases from V and 3 bases from J, with 2 bases between. Germline assignment: CDR1 ENHRY and CDR2 SYGVKD. The CDR3 spans 13 residues.

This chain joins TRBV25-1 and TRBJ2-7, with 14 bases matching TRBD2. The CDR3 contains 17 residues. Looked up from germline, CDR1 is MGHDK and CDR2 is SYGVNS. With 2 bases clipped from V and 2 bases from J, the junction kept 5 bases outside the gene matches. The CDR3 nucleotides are TGTGCCAGCAGTGAAGCGGGACTAGCGGGGGTTACCTACGAGCAGTACTTC. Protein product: CASSEAGLAGVTYEQYF.

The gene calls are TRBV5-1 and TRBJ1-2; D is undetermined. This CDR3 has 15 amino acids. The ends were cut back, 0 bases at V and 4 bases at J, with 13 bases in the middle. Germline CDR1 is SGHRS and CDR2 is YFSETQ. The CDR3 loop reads CASSLGVEGGYGYTF. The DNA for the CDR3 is TGCGCCAGCAGCTTGGGGGTAGAGGGAGGCTATGGCTACACCTTC.